The sequence of this T cell receptor (beta chain) was determined in a study of OX40 agonist ivuxolimab in advanced cancers. Study-wide results and limits: The mean number of expanded clones was higher in CD8+ T cells than in CD4+.

Only in-frame clones appear in the TCRdb table, and some are missing; sequencing was by immunoSEQ multiplex PCR. The table includes approximately 73,000 clones, around nine tenths detected once. The CDR3 sequence is 14 residues long. The J segment lost 3 bases and the V segment lost 3 bases, leaving 1 base of the junction unmatched. Germline assignment: CDR1 SGHTA and CDR2 FQGNSA. Concerning this clone itself: Its antigen is undetermined.

The sequence was obtained from an adult with an advanced solid tumor such as melanoma, head and neck, liver or kidney cancer. The chain has TRBV7-2 and TRBJ2-1, with 8 bases aligning to TRBD1. Material: CD4+ or CD8+ T cells sorted from blood, obtained in a trial of the OX40 agonist ivuxolimab. This CDR3 is CASSLGTGYNEQFF. In DNA, the CDR3 is TGTGCCAGCAGCTTGGGGACAGGCTACAATGAGCAGTTCTTC.